The rows below give T cell receptor beta chains drawn from one sample of a study of CD4+ T cells in melanoma. Measured with immunoSEQ multiplex PCR; TCRdb has only the in-frame clones, and not every one. The profile shows some 150,000 clones, about nine tenths of them singletons. The receptors originated from a human donor with melanoma. Both conserved end residues are part of each CDR3. A D gene is named only where the DNA matches it firmly. Size tells how often a clone was seen (once, few, many) or the class of an expanded clone, and some rows leave it out.

V	D	length	J	size	CDR3	DNA
TRBV6-5	NA	13	TRBJ2-2	NA	CASSPMNTGELFF	TGTGCCAGCAGTCCTATGAACACCGGGGAGCTGTTTTTT
TRBV5-4	NA	15	TRBJ2-5	NA	CASSLGRTSQETQYF	TGTGCCAGCAGCTTGGGAAGGACTTCGCAAGAGACCCAGTACTTC
TRBV2	TRBD2	14	TRBJ2-3	NA	CASRGLAGADTQYF	TGTGCCAGCAGGGGACTAGCGGGGGCAGATACGCAGTATTTT
TRBV6-6	TRBD1	16	TRBJ1-1	NA	CASSYGTGGMNTEAFF	TGTGCCAGCAGTTACGGGACAGGGGGAATGAACACTGAAGCTTTCTTT
TRBV11-3	NA	14	TRBJ2-1	NA	CASSLGAGYNEQFF	TGTGCCAGCAGCTTAGGTGCAGGCTACAATGAGCAGTTCTTC
TRBV5-1	NA	15	TRBJ1-1	NA	CASSEGGGLNTEAFF	TGCGCCAGCAGTGAAGGGGGGGGGCTGAACACTGAAGCTTTCTTT
TRBV11-1	NA	14	TRBJ2-1	NA	CASSLTSSLDLQFF	TGTGCCAGCAGCTTGACTAGTAGCTTAGATCTTCAGTTCTTC
TRBV5-6	NA	14	TRBJ1-6	NA	CASSLGQKSSPLHF	TGTGCCAGCAGCTTGGGACAGAAAAGTTCACCCCTCCACTTT
TRBV13	TRBD2	16	TRBJ2-3	NA	CASSSKREFSTDTQYF	TGTGCCAGCAGCTCGAAGCGGGAGTTTAGCACAGATACGCAGTATTTT
TRBV4-2	NA	15	TRBJ2-5	once	CASSQDPGYQETQYF	TGTGCCAGCAGCCAAGACCCAGGGTACCAAGAGACCCAGTACTTC
TRBV30	NA	12	TRBJ2-7	NA	CAWSVQGWEQYF	TGTGCCTGGAGTGTTCAGGGGTGGGAGCAGTACTTC
TRBV6-1	NA	17	TRBJ1-4	NA	CASSGYPSAATNEKLFF	TGTGCCAGCAGTGGCTACCCTTCAGCTGCAACTAATGAAAAACTGTTTTTT
TRBV5-1	NA	13	TRBJ2-5	NA	CASSLNGMETQYF	TGCGCCAGCAGCTTGAATGGTATGGAGACCCAGTACTTC
TRBV5-4	NA	12	TRBJ1-2	NA	CASSFPEYGYTF	TGTGCCAGCAGCTTCCCAGAGTATGGCTACACCTTC
TRBV7-9	NA	17	TRBJ1-2	few	CASSFSRAQNVNYGYTF	TGTGCCAGCAGCTTCTCTCGCGCTCAGAACGTAAACTATGGCTACACCTTC
TRBV5-1	NA	15	TRBJ2-7	NA	CASSLGGTYNYEQYF	TGCGCCAGCAGCTTGGGTGGGACATATAACTACGAGCAGTACTTC
TRBV6-6	TRBD2	12	TRBJ2-2	NA	CASSAGAGELFF	TGTGCCAGCAGTGCGGGAGCCGGGGAGCTGTTTTTT
TRBV18	NA	12	TRBJ2-2	NA	CASSPPYGELFF	TGTGCCAGCTCACCACCCTATGGGGAGCTGTTTTTT
TRBV18	TRBD1	16	TRBJ2-7	NA	CASSPQRQGRSYEQYF	TGTGCCAGCTCACCACAAAGACAGGGCCGCTCCTACGAGCAGTACTTC
TRBV7-9	NA	14	TRBJ1-1	NA	CASSLQQSNTEAFF	TGTGCCAGCAGCTTACAACAGTCGAACACTGAAGCTTTCTTT
TRBV18	NA	14	TRBJ1-4	once	CASSPTSFREKLFF	TGTGCCAGCTCACCGACAAGCTTCAGGGAAAAACTGTTTTTT
TRBV19	NA	15	TRBJ2-2	NA	CASSIRGINTGELFF	TGTGCCAGTAGTATAAGAGGGATTAACACCGGGGAGCTGTTTTTT
TRBV5-1	NA	14	TRBJ2-7	once	CASSLTSNSYEQYF	TGCGCCAGCAGCTTAACTTCTAACTCCTACGAGCAGTACTTC
TRBV7-2	NA	16	TRBJ2-1	NA	CASSPQSGGVNNEQFF	TGTGCCAGCAGCCCCCAGTCGGGCGGCGTCAACAATGAGCAGTTCTTC
TRBV7-8	NA	14	TRBJ2-5	NA	CASSRRTDQETQYF	TGTGCCAGCAGCCGGCGGACCGACCAAGAGACCCAGTACTTC
TRBV5-1	NA	14	TRBJ1-1	few	CASSFEGLNTEAFF	TGCGCCAGCAGCTTCGAGGGATTGAACACTGAAGCTTTCTTT
TRBV6-1	NA	14	TRBJ1-3	NA	CASRIIGERNTIYF	TGTGCCAGCAGGATAATTGGAGAACGAAACACCATATATTTT
TRBV25-1	NA	13	TRBJ1-1	NA	CASSSQGWTEAFF	TGTGCCAGCAGTTCTCAAGGCTGGACGGAAGCTTTCTTT
TRBV5-4	NA	14	TRBJ2-5	NA	CASSLRGASETQYF	TGTGCCAGCAGCTTGCGGGGGGCGTCAGAGACCCAGTACTTC
TRBV7-9	NA	13	TRBJ1-2	NA	CASSRDGNYGYTF	TGTGCCAGCAGCCGGGACGGTAACTATGGCTACACCTTC
TRBV5-4	TRBD2	15	TRBJ2-1	NA	CASSTPGLAYNEQFF	TGTGCCAGCAGCACGCCGGGACTAGCTTACAATGAGCAGTTCTTC
TRBV6-7	NA	13	TRBJ2-7	NA	CASPRGGPGEQYF	TGTGCCAGTCCCCGGGGCGGGCCAGGCGAGCAGTACTTC
TRBV10-3	NA	13	TRBJ1-2	NA	CAIGRPGNYGYTF	TGTGCCATCGGTCGACCGGGTAACTATGGCTACACCTTC
TRBV6-1	NA	12	TRBJ1-2	NA	CASSELGRGYTF	TGTGCCAGCAGTGAACTGGGGCGTGGCTACACCTTC
TRBV6-1	NA	15	TRBJ2-6	NA	CASGAPLSGANVLTF	TGTGCCAGCGGAGCTCCCCTTTCTGGGGCCAACGTCCTGACTTTC
TRBV4-1	NA	17	TRBJ1-5	NA	CASSQPLNEGYNQPQHF	TGCGCCAGCAGCCAACCTTTAAATGAGGGGTACAATCAGCCCCAGCATTTT
TRBV9	NA	15	TRBJ2-2	NA	CASSPGGYGAGELFF	TGTGCCAGCAGCCCCGGGGGATATGGTGCCGGGGAGCTGTTTTTT
TRBV7-9	NA	14	TRBJ2-7	NA	CASLIESLPYEQYF	TGTGCCAGTTTGATCGAATCTCTACCCTACGAGCAGTACTTC
TRBV5-5	NA	16	TRBJ1-2	NA	CASSLEFGGAGYGYTF	TGTGCCAGCAGCTTGGAGTTCGGGGGCGCCGGCTATGGCTACACCTTC
TRBV30	NA	13	TRBJ2-6	once	CAWSVDSAGVLTF	TGTGCCTGGAGTGTAGACTCCGCGGGGGTCCTGACTTTC
TRBV6-1	NA	13	TRBJ1-5	NA	CASREDGDQPQHF	TGTGCCAGCAGAGAGGACGGTGATCAGCCCCAGCATTTT
TRBV6-4	TRBD1	16	TRBJ2-2	NA	CASGIQGTTNTGELFF	TGTGCCAGCGGGATACAGGGGACCACGAACACCGGGGAGCTGTTTTTT
TRBV4-2	TRBD1	15	TRBJ1-1	NA	CASSHAGTGNTEAFF	TGTGCCAGCAGCCATGCGGGGACAGGGAACACTGAAGCTTTCTTT
TRBV19	NA	15	TRBJ1-2	NA	CASSRDSSPLYGYTF	TGTGCCAGTAGTAGGGACTCGAGTCCCTTGTATGGCTACACCTTC
TRBV15	TRBD1	14	TRBJ2-3	NA	CATSGRGLGDTQYF	TGTGCCACCAGCGGCAGGGGGCTGGGAGATACGCAGTATTTT
TRBV20-1	NA	11	TRBJ2-5	NA	CSARHQETQYF	TGCAGTGCTAGGCACCAAGAGACCCAGTACTTC
TRBV5-5	NA	10	TRBJ2-3	NA	CASSSNTQYF	TGTGCCAGCAGCTCAAATACGCAGTATTTT